One sample yielded the 24 T cell receptor beta chains listed below, sequenced in a study of cytomegalovirus exposure and HLA in healthy donors (dated by TCRdb to the late 2010s). The library was built by means of the immunoSEQ multiplex PCR assay. For the multiplex PCR, a mixture combining 60 forward primers for TCR Vbeta segments and 13 reverse primers for TCR Jbeta segments was used. The table was pulled from immuneACCESS by TCRdb, which kept in-frame rearrangements only. Such tables lose some clones; where checked, under half of the loss comes from unresolved V genes, and the rest has no known cause. The sample table lists 100,000 or so clones, around four fifths of them with a count of one. 1% to 1.5% of the sample is held by the ten biggest clonotypes. The sequencing sample was made of PBMCs. Receptor source: a young man in good health and CMV-seronegative.

The chain couples TRBV5-1 to TRBJ2-2; 12 nucleotides align to TRBD2. From germline, CDR1 is SGHRS and CDR2 YFSETQ. The CDR3 runs 17 residues. The V segment lost 5 bases and the J segment 6 bases; nucleotides outside the gene matches: 11. CDR3 sequence (DNA): TGCGCCAGCAGTCGGCTAGCGGGAGGGCAGGTACCCGGGGAGCTGTTTTTT. Translation: CASSRLAGGQVPGELFF.

V is TRBV2 and J is TRBJ2-5; the match to TRBD1 covers 7 bases. CDR1 is SNHLY, CDR2 FYNNEI, per germline. The CDR3 totals 15 residues. Unmatched junction bases numbered 8, after V lost 6 bases and J lost 1 base. The CDR3 loop reads CASRTGVGGQETQYF. The CDR3 nucleotides are TGTGCCAGCAGAACAGGGGTAGGGGGCCAAGAGACCCAGTACTTC.

The V call is TRBV6-5, the J call TRBJ1-1, with 8 bases fitting TRBD1. This CDR3 contains 16 residues. The V gene end was trimmed by 3 bases and the J gene end by 5 bases; junction bases not matched to a gene: 11. Germline V gene data show CDR1 as MNHEY and CDR2 as SVGAGI. CDR3 bases: TGTGCCAGCAGTTATGGGGCCAGGGGGCCGGGGACTGAAGCTTTCTTT. Translating gives CASSYGARGPGTEAFF.

The gene calls are TRBV6-5 and TRBJ2-7, with D perhaps TRBD1 (5 bases). CDR3 length equals 16 residues. V was shortened by 0 bases and J by 0 bases, with 12 bases between the two germline ends. The V gene's germline CDR1 is MNHEY and CDR2 SVGAGI. CDR3 DNA: TGTGCCAGCAGTTACTCGGTGCTCAGGGCCTCCTACGAGCAGTACTTC. Amino acids: CASSYSVLRASYEQYF.

V and J are TRBV9 and TRBJ1-6, with D tentatively TRBD1 (6 bases). The CDR3 contains 17 residues. Trimming shortened V by 4 bases and J by 9 bases, and 23 bases separated the two germline ends. The V gene's germline CDR1 is SGDLS and CDR2 YYNGEE. CDR3 amino acids: CASSRSGGQRLRSPLHF. The CDR3 region has the DNA TGTGCCAGCAGCCGGTCGGGGGGGCAGAGGCTGCGTTCACCCCTCCACTTT.

V gene TRBV29-1 combines with J gene TRBJ1-4; 10 nucleotides align to TRBD1. Trimming at V came to 7 bases and at J to 0 bases, leaving 5 bases not matched to a gene. This CDR3 comprises 15 residues. Looked up from germline, CDR1 is SQVTM and CDR2 is ANQGSEA. This chain's CDR3 is CSARTGGATNEKLFF. Written as DNA, the CDR3 is TGCAGCGCCAGGACAGGGGGGGCAACTAATGAAAAACTGTTTTTT.

This chain joins TRBV29-1 and TRBJ2-1, with 10 positions matching TRBD1. The germline V gene encodes CDR1 SQVTM and CDR2 ANQGSEA. After removal of 0 bases from V and 9 bases from J, the junction contained 8 bases not matched to a gene. The CDR3 is 15 amino acids. The CDR3, as DNA: TGCAGCGTTGAAGAGGGGACAGGGGTATGGAGTGAGCAGTTCTTC. This sequence encodes CSVEEGTGVWSEQFF.

CDR3 sequence reads: CASSQGGGYGYTF. DNA of the CDR3: TGCGCCAGCAGCCAAGGGGGCGGCTATGGCTACACCTTC. V and J are TRBV4-3 and TRBJ1-2; D is possibly TRBD1 (5 bases). The germline V gene encodes CDR1 LGHNA and CDR2 YSLEER. Trimming stripped 1 base from V and 4 bases from J, with 7 bases between. This CDR3 region has 13 residues.

About this clone itself: The same CDR3 is also encoded by other DNA sequences in this sample. The chain recombines TRBV4-3 with TRBJ2-1; the match to TRBD2 covers 7 bases. Germline loops: CDR1 LGHNA, CDR2 YSLEER. The CDR3 is 15 residues long. Germline trimming cut 3 bases from V and 0 bases from J; bases unmatched to any gene: 2. CDR3 loop: CASSQGGSSYNEQFF. Written as DNA, the CDR3 is TGCGCCAGCAGCCAGGGCGGGAGCTCCTACAATGAGCAGTTCTTC.

This clone was observed a single time. The chain has TRBV7-6 and TRBJ2-5; the D gene is possibly TRBD2 (5 bases). Deletions cut 1 base from V and 7 bases from J, with 10 bases between. The length of the CDR3 is 13 residues. CDR1 is SGHVS and CDR2 is FNYEAQ in the germline V gene. CDR3 loop: CASSLVDAGTQYF. The CDR3 DNA sequence: TGTGCCAGCAGCTTAGTAGACGCGGGGACCCAGTACTTC.

The rearrangement joins TRBV9 to TRBJ1-1; 7 bases are shared with TRBD1. Trimming took 4 bases from V and 0 from J; bases not matched to a gene: 3. The CDR3 has 14 residues. Germline CDR1 SGDLS, CDR2 YYNGEE. This CDR3 reads CASSLGTVNTEAFF. The CDR3 DNA is TGTGCCAGCAGCTTGGGGACAGTGAACACTGAAGCTTTCTTT.

V and J are TRBV18 and TRBJ1-1; tentatively, D is TRBD1 (6 bases). V lost 0 bases to trimming and J lost 2 bases, with 7 bases between them. The V gene's germline CDR1 is KGHSH and CDR2 LQKENI. This CDR3 is built from 14 residues. For the CDR3, the DNA is TGTGCCAGCTCACCACCACAGGGAAACACTGAAGCTTTCTTT. Its protein is CASSPPQGNTEAFF. Variable domain in full (rest from reference TRBV18 and TRBJ1-1): NAGVMQNPRHLVRRRGQEARLRCSPMKGHSHVYWYRQLPEEGLKFMVYLQKENIIDESGMPKERFSAEFPKEGPSILRIQQVVRGDSAAYFCASSPPQGNTEAFFGQGTRLTVV.

Concerning this clone itself: Sequence at one end of the junction differs from germline and may be a read error. This same CDR3 is encoded by further DNA sequences in the sample. The V and J genes are TRBV12-5 and TRBJ2-5, with 7 bases matching TRBD2. This CDR3 region has 14 residues. Germline CDR1 LGHNT, CDR2 FRNRAP. CDR3 DNA: TGTGCTAGTGGGTTGGTACTGGGGGGGGAGACCCAGTACTTC. Amino acid sequence: CASGLVLGGETQYF. The whole variable domain, filled in from reference TRBV12-5 and TRBJ2-5, reads DARVTQTPRHKVTEMGQEVTMRCQPILGHNTVFWYRQTMMQGLELLAYFRNRAPLDDSGMPKDRFSAEMPDATLATLKIQPSEPRDSAVYFCASGLVLGGETQYFGPGTRLLVL.

This chain uses TRBV5-1 with TRBJ2-5; 9 positions agree with TRBD1. The trim removed 3 bases at V and 2 bases at J, leaving 5 bases unmatched. The CDR3 is made up of 15 amino acids. Germline V gives CDR1 SGHRS, CDR2 YFSETQ. CDR3 DNA: TGCGCCAGCAGCTCCCTGACAGGGGGGCAAGAGACCCAGTACTTC. This sequence encodes CASSSLTGGQETQYF.

This clone was detected a few times. The J gene is TRBJ1-2, the V gene TRBV7-2, with TRBD1 matching 9 bases. The CDR3 has 14 amino acids. The V gene end was trimmed by 5 bases and the J gene end by 7 bases; junction bases not matched to a gene: 8. Germline V CDR1 and CDR2: SGHTA, FQGNSA. CDR3 residues: CASSAGQGSRGYTF. DNA for the CDR3: TGTGCCAGCAGCGCGGGACAGGGCTCGCGTGGCTACACCTTC.

The chain carries TRBV2 and TRBJ2-6; possibly TRBD1 for D (5 bases). Germline CDR1 and CDR2: SNHLY and FYNNEI. This CDR3 has 16 residues. V lost 0 bases and J lost 2, with 8 bases in between. DNA for the CDR3: TGTGCCAGCAGTGAAGCGGGCAGGGCTGGGGCCAACGTCCTGACTTTC. As protein: CASSEAGRAGANVLTF.

The CDR3 spells CSVRDRGGYEQYF. CDR3 DNA: TGCAGCGTTCGGGACAGGGGGGGGTACGAGCAGTACTTC. The rearrangement links TRBV29-1 to TRBJ2-7; 11 bases map to TRBD1. CDR1 is SQVTM, CDR2 ANQGSEA, per germline. There are 13 residues in the CDR3. Losses at the gene ends were 5 bases for V and 4 bases for J; bases not matched to a gene: 4.

The V and J genes are TRBV2 and TRBJ2-7, with D perhaps matching TRBD2 (5 bases). Between the trimmed V and J ends, which lost 7 bases and 0 bases, there was a span of 19 bases. From germline, CDR1 is SNHLY and CDR2 FYNNEI. This CDR3 has 16 residues. The CDR3 DNA reads TGTGCCAGCATTCAAAATCGGGATCCGTTCTCCTACGAGCAGTACTTC. Its translation is CASIQNRDPFSYEQYF.

J is TRBJ2-7 and V is TRBV19, with TRBD1 as a possible D gene (5 bases). The CDR3 is 18 residues long. The V and J ends lost 10 bases and 0 bases respectively, with 28 bases between them. Germline assignment: CDR1 LNHDA and CDR2 SQIVND (reference sequence). The CDR3 sequence is CATRSTTAQGTYSYEQYF. The CDR3 DNA sequence: TGTGCCACCCGCTCAACGACAGCCCAGGGAACATACTCCTACGAGCAGTACTTC.

This clone occurred a few times. The chain carries TRBV6-5 and TRBJ2-7; TRBD2 might be the D (6 bases). This CDR3 is 13 amino acids long. The V end was cut by 5 bases, the J end by 2 bases, with 10 bases between. Per germline, CDR1 MNHEY and CDR2 SVGAGI. The CDR3 DNA reads TGTGCCAGCAGTCCAAGGGAGGCCTACGAGCAGTACTTC. It specifies CASSPREAYEQYF.

The CDR3 sequence is CASSLGSGSVRETQYF. CDR3 nucleotides: TGCGCCAGCAGCTTGGGTTCAGGGTCGGTTCGGGAGACCCAGTACTTC. V and J are TRBV5-1 and TRBJ2-5; tentative D call: TRBD1 (5 bases). This CDR3 spans 16 amino acids. V lost 0 bases, J lost 5 bases, and 17 bases lay in between. Germline V lookup: CDR1 SGHRS, CDR2 YFSETQ.

This clone was observed a single time. The rearrangement uses TRBV19 and TRBJ1-2, with D hard to call. The germline gives CDR1 LNHDA, CDR2 SQIVND (reference sequence). The CDR3 contains 12 residues. The V end was cut by 4 bases, the J end by 4 bases, with 7 bases between. CDR3 loop: CASSKESYGYTF. The DNA for the CDR3 is TGTGCCAGTAGTAAAGAGAGCTATGGCTACACCTTC.

V and J are TRBV7-9 and TRBJ2-1, with D possibly TRBD2 on 6 matching bases. Trimming shortened V by 4 bases and J by 7 bases, and 8 bases separated the two germline ends. Looked up from germline, CDR1 is SEHNR and CDR2 is FQNEAQ (reference sequence). This CDR3 contains 12 residues. CDR3 sequence: CASSSGGNEQFF. The DNA of the CDR3 is TGTGCCAGCAGCTCAGGAGGGAATGAGCAGTTCTTC.

The CDR3 here is CASSSGQYNSPLHF. For the CDR3, the DNA is TGTGCCAGCAGCTCGGGACAGTATAATTCACCCCTCCACTTT. This chain connects TRBV5-4 to TRBJ1-6, with 7 bases that match TRBD1. V lost 3 bases and J lost 4; bases outside the gene matches: 1. The germline gives CDR1 SGHNT, CDR2 YYREEE (reference sequence). The CDR3 is made up of 14 amino acids. Drawing the rest from reference TRBV5-4 and TRBJ1-6, the complete variable domain is ETGVTQSPTHLIKTRGQQVTLRCSSQSGHNTVSWYQQALGQGPQFIFQYYREEENGRGNFPPRFSGLQFPNYSSELNVNALELDDSALYLCASSSGQYNSPLHFGNGTRLTVT.